Given below is one T cell receptor (beta chain) in context. Antigen: not known. It was with a sample-barcoded 5' primer and a J-beta primer mix that a second PCR of roughly 6 to 11 cycles was run. TCRdb reprocessed the 5' RACE reads via MiXCR and lists one record per CDR3 protein. Here the sample spans about a million distinct CDR3 sequences, 45% to 60% being singletons. This sample is drawn from a study of blood T cells in healthy people across ages. Background on the study: Template switching recovered approximately one barcoded beta molecule for every two T cells. Study observations and caveats: The recorded TCR beta diversity per million T cells decreased in a roughly linear manner with age.

Sequenced sample: blood. The TCR comes from a woman aged 55-70 years in good health.

The CDR3 DNA sequence: TGTGCCACCAGCCGGGACGTTAGCTACGAGCAGTACTTC. Residues: CATSRDVSYEQYF. The chain couples TRBV15 to TRBJ2-7; D may be TRBD1 or TRBD2 (5 bases each). The germline V gene has CDR1 LNHNV and CDR2 YYDKDF (reference sequence). The CDR3 length is 13 residues. The V end lost 5 bases, the J end lost 3 bases, and 11 bases lay between the germline ends.